This record looks at one TCR beta chain sequence and its context. The sample belongs to a study of blood T cell repertoires in COVID-19. Study in general: Samples representing acute and convalescent COVID-19 were sourced from the United States, Italy and Spain. The cDNA or gDNA used as material had been derived from T cells, B-cell-depleted T cells, or PBMCs.

As processed by the authors: Counts of nucleated cells, estimated from reference gene primer amplification, were obtained. The table came from immunoSEQ multiplex PCR; TCRdb's copy has only in-frame clones and leaves some out. The V and J calls and clone size are taken from that table; D and trimming were inferred from the DNA. The profile covers over 20,000 clones, with 70% to 90% appearing a single time and around 11% taken by the ten largest. The germline gives CDR1 LNHDA, CDR2 SQIVND (reference sequence). Trimming removed 5 bases from V and 6 bases from J, with 12 bases in between. The CDR3 length is 13 residues.

V is TRBV19 and J is TRBJ2-3; D is perhaps TRBD2 (6 bases). The clonotype originates from a human donor in a cohort sampled during active COVID-19. The donor label of this sample is uncertain. Specimen: peripheral blood. This chain's CDR3 is CASSRTRGDTQYF. The CDR3, as DNA: TGTGCCAGTAGTCGGACCCGGGGGGATACGCAGTATTTT.